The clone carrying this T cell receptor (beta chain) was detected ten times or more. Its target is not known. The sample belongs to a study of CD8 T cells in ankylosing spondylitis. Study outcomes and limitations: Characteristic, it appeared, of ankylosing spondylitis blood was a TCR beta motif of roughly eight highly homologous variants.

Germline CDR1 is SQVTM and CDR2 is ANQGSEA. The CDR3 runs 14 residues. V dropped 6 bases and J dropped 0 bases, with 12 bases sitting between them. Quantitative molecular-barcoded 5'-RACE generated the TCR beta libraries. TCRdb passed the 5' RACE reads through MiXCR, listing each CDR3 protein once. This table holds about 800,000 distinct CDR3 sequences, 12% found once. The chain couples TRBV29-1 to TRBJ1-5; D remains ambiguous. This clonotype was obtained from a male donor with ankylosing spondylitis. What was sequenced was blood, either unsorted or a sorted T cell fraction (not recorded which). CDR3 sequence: CSVRDGDSNQPQHF. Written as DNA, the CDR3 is TGCAGCGTGAGAGACGGGGATAGCAATCAGCCCCAGCATTTT.